This note documents a single T cell receptor beta chain sequence. What it recognizes is unknown. Patients who had autoimmune disease history or got systemic immunosuppression were left out. This specimen belongs to a study of OX40 agonist ivuxolimab in advanced cancers. Study overall: In this cohort, patients received ivuxolimab, an agonistic anti-OX40 (CD134) antibody. Regarding the study as a whole: Low normalized T-cell clonal expansion also characterized some of the nonresponders.

CDR1 is LNHNV, CDR2 YYDKDF, per germline (reference sequence). Trimming pared 5 bases from V and 1 base from J, leaving 6 bases between. This CDR3 spans 12 amino acids. Assay: immunoSEQ multiplex PCR; the TCRdb copy retains only in-frame clones and omits some. Among some 40,000 clones listed, less than 95% were seen once. Source: CD4+ or CD8+ T cells sorted from blood, taken in a trial of the OX40 agonist ivuxolimab. This chain joins TRBV15 and TRBJ2-7; D remains ambiguous. This receptor was taken from an adult with an advanced solid tumor such as melanoma, head and neck, liver or kidney cancer. DNA for the CDR3: TGTGCCACCAGCGACGGGTCCTACGAGCAGTACTTC. Translation gives CATSDGSYEQYF. Variable domain in full (rest from reference TRBV15 and TRBJ2-7): DAMVIQNPRYQVTQFGKPVTLSCSQTLNHNVMYWYQQKSSQAPKLLFHYYDKDFNNEADTPDNFQSRRPNTSFCFLDIRSPGLGDTAMYLCATSDGSYEQYFGPGTRLTVT.